This TCR beta chain was recovered during a study of blood T cell repertoires in COVID-19. Study-level background: The United States, Italy and Spain were the sources of the acute and convalescent COVID-19 samples.

The CDR3 contains 16 residues. Germline loops: CDR1 MNHEY, CDR2 SVGAGI. The germline V and J ends were trimmed by 0 bases and 0 bases, with 11 bases remaining between them. In the authors' methods: Estimates of nucleated cell counts were drawn from the amplification of reference gene primers. Assay: immunoSEQ multiplex PCR; the TCRdb copy retains only in-frame clones and omits some. V, J and clone size reflect that table, while D and trimming were determined from the DNA. The data contain some 300,000 clones, 88% of them singletons. Enrollees, 18 to 89 years old, lived in about two dozen US areas. The clonotype was recovered from a woman under 40 who had recovered from COVID-19. Sequencing input: PBMCs or T cells enriched from blood (not recorded which). V usage is TRBV6-5 and J usage is TRBJ1-1, with D possibly being TRBD1 (6 bases). CDR3 amino acids: CASSYSRGQMNTEAFF. The DNA of the CDR3 is TGTGCCAGCAGTTACTCCCGCGGACAGATGAACACTGAAGCTTTCTTT.